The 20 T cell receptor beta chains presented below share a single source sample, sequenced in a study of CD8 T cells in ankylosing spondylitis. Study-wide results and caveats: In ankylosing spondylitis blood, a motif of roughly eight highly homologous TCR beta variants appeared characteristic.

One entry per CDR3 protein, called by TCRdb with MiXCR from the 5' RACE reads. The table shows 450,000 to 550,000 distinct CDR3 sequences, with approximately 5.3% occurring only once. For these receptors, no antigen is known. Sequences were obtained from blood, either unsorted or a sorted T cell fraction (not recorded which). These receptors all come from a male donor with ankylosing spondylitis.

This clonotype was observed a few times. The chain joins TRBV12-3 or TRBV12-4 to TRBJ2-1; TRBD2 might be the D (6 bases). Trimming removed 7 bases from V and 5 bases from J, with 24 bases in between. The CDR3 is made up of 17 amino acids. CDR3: CASKLGTPLSNDNEQFF. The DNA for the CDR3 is TGTGCCAGCAAACTCGGGACTCCTCTATCCAATGACAATGAGCAGTTCTTC.

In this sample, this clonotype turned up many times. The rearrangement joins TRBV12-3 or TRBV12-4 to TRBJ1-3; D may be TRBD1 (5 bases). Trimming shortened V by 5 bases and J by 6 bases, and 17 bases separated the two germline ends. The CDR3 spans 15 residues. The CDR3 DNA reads TGTGCCAGCAGTCCCCGTGGGGGTCAGCCAAACACCATATATTTT. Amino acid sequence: CASSPRGGQPNTIYF.

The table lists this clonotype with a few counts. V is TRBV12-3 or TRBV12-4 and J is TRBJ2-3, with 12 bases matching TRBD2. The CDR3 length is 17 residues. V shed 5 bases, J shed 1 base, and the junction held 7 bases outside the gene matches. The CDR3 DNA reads TGTGCCAGCAGTCCGCAACTAGCGGGGGGCGGCACAGATACGCAGTATTTT. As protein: CASSPQLAGGGTDTQYF.

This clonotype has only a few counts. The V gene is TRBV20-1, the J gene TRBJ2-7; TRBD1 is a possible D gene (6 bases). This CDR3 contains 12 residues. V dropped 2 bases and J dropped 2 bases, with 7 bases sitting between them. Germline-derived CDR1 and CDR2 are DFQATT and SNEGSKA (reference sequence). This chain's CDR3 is CSARRDTYEQYF. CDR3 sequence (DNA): TGCAGTGCTAGAAGGGACACCTACGAGCAGTACTTC.

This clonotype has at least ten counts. As DNA, the CDR3 is TGTGCCAGCAGCCCCTGGGCTAGCGGGAGAAGCTCCTACGAGCAGTACTTC. This gives the protein CASSPWASGRSSYEQYF. V is TRBV28 and J is TRBJ2-7; 10 nucleotides match TRBD2. Germline-derived CDR1 and CDR2 are MDHEN and SYDVKM. The CDR3 totals 17 residues. The V segment lost 6 bases and the J segment 0 bases; nucleotides outside the gene matches: 11.

CDR3 loop: CASSHSTSGRFLAKNIQYF. The CDR3 coding sequence is TGTGCCAGCAGCCACTCGACTAGCGGGCGCTTCTTAGCCAAAAACATTCAGTACTTC. V is TRBV4-2 and J is TRBJ2-4; 10 bases fit TRBD2. V lost 3 bases, J lost 0 bases, and 11 bases stayed unmatched. This CDR3 has 19 residues. Germline V CDR1 and CDR2: LGHNA, YNFKEQ.

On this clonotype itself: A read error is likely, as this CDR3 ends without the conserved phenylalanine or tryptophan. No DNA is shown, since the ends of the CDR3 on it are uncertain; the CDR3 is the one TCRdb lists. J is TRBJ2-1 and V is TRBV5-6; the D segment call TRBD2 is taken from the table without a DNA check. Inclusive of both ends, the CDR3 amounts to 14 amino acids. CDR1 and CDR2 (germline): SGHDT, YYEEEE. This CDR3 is CASSLAPGAAGGPI.

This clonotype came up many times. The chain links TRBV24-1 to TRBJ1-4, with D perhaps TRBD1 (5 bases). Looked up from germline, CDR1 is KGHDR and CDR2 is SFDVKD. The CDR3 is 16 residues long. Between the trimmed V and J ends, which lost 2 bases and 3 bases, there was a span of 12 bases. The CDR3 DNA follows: TGTGCCACCAGTGATTCGGGGGGGATCGCTAATGAAAAACTGTTTTTT. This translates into CATSDSGGIANEKLFF.

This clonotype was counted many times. DNA for the CDR3: TGTGCCACCAGCACCGGACTAGAGGATGAGCAGTTCTTC. Translation: CATSTGLEDEQFF. This chain joins TRBV15 and TRBJ2-1; 7 bases fit TRBD2. The CDR3 extends over 13 amino acids. Germline values: CDR1 LNHNV, CDR2 YYDKDF (reference sequence). Unmatched junction bases numbered 5, after V lost 4 bases and J lost 8 bases.

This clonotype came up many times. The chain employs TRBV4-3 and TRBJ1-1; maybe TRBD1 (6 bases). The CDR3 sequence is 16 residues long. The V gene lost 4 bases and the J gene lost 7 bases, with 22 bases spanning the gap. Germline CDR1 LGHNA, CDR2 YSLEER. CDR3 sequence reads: CASSPTRPDEGDEAFF. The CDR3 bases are TGCGCCAGCAGCCCCACCCGTCCGGATGAGGGGGATGAAGCTTTCTTT.

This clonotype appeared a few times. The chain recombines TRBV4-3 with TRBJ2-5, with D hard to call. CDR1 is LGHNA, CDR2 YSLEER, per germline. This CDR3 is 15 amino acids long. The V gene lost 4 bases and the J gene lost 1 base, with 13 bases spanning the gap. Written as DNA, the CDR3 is TGCGCCAGCAGCCTCCACATCGGGCTCCAAGAGACCCAGTACTTC. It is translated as CASSLHIGLQETQYF.

CDR3 DNA sequence: TGTGCCCAGCGGGGGAACACTGAAGCTTTCTTT. This sequence encodes CAQRGNTEAFF. The chain employs TRBV2 and TRBJ1-1; the D is unclear. This CDR3 contains 11 residues. Germline assignment: CDR1 SNHLY and CDR2 FYNNEI. V lost 11 bases and J 1 base, leaving 8 bases between the germline ends.

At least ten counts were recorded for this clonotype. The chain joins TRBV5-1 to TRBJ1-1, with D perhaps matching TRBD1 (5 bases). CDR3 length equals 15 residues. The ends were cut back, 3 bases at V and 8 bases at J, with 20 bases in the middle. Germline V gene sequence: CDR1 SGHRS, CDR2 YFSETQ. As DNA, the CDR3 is TGCGCCAGCAGCTCGGGGGTTTTGTTGGGGACCGAAGCTTTCTTT. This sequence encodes CASSSGVLLGTEAFF.

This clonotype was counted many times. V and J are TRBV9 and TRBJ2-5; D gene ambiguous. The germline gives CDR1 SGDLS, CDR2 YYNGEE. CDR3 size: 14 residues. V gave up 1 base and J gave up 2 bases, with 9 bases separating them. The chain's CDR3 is CASSVSLMQETQYF. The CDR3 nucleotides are TGTGCCAGCAGCGTATCGTTGATGCAAGAGACCCAGTACTTC.

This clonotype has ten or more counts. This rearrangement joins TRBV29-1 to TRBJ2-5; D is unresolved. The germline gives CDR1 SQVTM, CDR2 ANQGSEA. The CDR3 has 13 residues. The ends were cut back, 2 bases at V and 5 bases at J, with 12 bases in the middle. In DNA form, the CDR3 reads TGCAGCGTTGAAACAGCCCCCGGTGAGACCCAGTACTTC. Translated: CSVETAPGETQYF.

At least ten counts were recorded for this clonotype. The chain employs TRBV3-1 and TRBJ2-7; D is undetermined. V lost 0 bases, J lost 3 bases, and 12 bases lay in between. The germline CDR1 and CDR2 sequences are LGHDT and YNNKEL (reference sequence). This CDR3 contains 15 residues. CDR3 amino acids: CASSQEGSVLYEQYF. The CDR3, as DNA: TGTGCCAGCAGCCAAGAAGGGTCAGTTCTCTACGAGCAGTACTTC.

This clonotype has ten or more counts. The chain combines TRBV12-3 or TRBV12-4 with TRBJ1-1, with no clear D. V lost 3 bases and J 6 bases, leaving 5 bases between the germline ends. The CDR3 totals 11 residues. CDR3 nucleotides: TGTGCCAGCAGTTTTCTCGCTGAAGCTTTCTTT. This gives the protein CASSFLAEAFF.

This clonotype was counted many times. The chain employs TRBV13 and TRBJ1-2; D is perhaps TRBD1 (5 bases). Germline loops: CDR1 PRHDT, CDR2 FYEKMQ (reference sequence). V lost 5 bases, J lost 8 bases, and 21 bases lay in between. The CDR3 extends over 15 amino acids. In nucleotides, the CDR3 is TGTGCCAGCAGCCCCGGCGAGGGGCGACTCTTCGGCTACACCTTC. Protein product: CASSPGEGRLFGYTF.

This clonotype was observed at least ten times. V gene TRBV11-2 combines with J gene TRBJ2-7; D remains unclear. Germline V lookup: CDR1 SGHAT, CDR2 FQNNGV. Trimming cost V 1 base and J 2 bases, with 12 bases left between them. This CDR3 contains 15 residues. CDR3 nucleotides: TGTGCCAGCAGCTTAGGTTTAGGTGGCCCCTACGAGCAGTACTTC. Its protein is CASSLGLGGPYEQYF.

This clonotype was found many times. The CDR3 DNA reads as TGTGCCAGCAGTGAGGCGACCCAGTACTTC. Protein: CASSEATQYF. This chain joins TRBV2 and TRBJ2-5; D not certain. The V gene's germline CDR1 is SNHLY and CDR2 FYNNEI. V lost 3 bases and J lost 7, with 3 bases in between. The CDR3 is 10 residues long.